This T cell receptor beta chain is drawn from a study of T cells in Graves' hyperthyroidism and ophthalmopathy. RNA transcripts yielded amplified TCR beta CDR3 regions. When the TCR CDR3 underwent first-round RT-PCR, the HTBI primer set was used. TCRdb passed the multiplex PCR reads through MiXCR, listing each CDR3 protein once. The sample shows almost 350,000 distinct CDR3 sequences, 15% to 20% of them seen only once. This clonotype was observed at least ten times. The CDR3 spans 16 residues. From germline, CDR1 is SNHLY and CDR2 FYNNEI. The V and J ends lost 2 bases and 0 bases respectively, with 13 bases between them.

The chain links TRBV2 to TRBJ1-1; no firm D call. The sequenced material came from blood. The receptor comes from a middle-aged woman with Graves' ophthalmopathy. CDR3 sequence: CASSEQGIGMNTEAFF. The CDR3 coding sequence is TGTGCCAGCAGTGAACAAGGAATAGGGATGAACACTGAAGCTTTCTTT.